Below are 25 T cell receptor beta chains sequenced from a single sample in a study of cytomegalovirus exposure and HLA in healthy donors. The PCR ran on 60 Vbeta and 13 Jbeta primers. Profiling relied on immunoSEQ multiplex PCR, and the TCRdb table lists in-frame clones only, not all of them. The sample has nearly 300,000 clones; 86% are singletons. The material sequenced was PBMCs. The receptors were gathered from a man aged 40-49 years in good health and CMV-seropositive.

The chain combines TRBV19 with TRBJ1-1; 8 bases map to TRBD1. This CDR3 is built from 16 residues. The trim removed 3 bases at V and 9 bases at J, leaving 15 bases unmatched. Germline V gene lookup returns CDR1 LNHDA and CDR2 SQIVND (reference sequence). CDR3 sequence reads: CASSMPRTGFGVQAFF. As DNA, the CDR3 is TGTGCCAGTAGTATGCCCCGGACAGGGTTTGGAGTCCAAGCTTTCTTT.

This chain uses TRBV7-8 with TRBJ2-1; the match to TRBD1 covers 10 bases. The germline V gene encodes CDR1 SGHVS and CDR2 FQNEAQ. The CDR3 has 15 residues. V lost 5 bases, J lost 7 bases, and 8 bases stayed unmatched. The DNA for the CDR3 is TGTGCCAGCAGCCTACGGGACAGGGGTCCAAATGAGCAGTTCTTC. Protein sequence: CASSLRDRGPNEQFF. Together with reference TRBV7-8 and TRBJ2-1, the CDR3 gives the full variable domain: GAGVSQSPRYKVAKRGQDVALRCDPISGHVSLFWYQQALGQGPEFLTYFQNEAQLDKSGLPSDRFFAERPEGSVSTLKIQRTQQEDSAVYLCASSLRDRGPNEQFFGPGTRLTVL.

V gene TRBV28 combines with J gene TRBJ2-1; D is unclear. CDR1 and CDR2 (germline): MDHEN, SYDVKM. CDR3 length: 15 residues. With 2 bases removed from V and 0 bases from J, the gap between germline ends came to 8 bases. CDR3 sequence (DNA): TGTGCCAGCAGTTTAATCAGAAACTCCTACAATGAGCAGTTCTTC. Translation: CASSLIRNSYNEQFF.

This clone was picked up one time. The chain combines TRBV25-1 with TRBJ1-5; D possibly corresponds to TRBD1 (6 bases). The CDR3 loop spans 14 amino acids. With 6 bases removed from V and 1 base from J, the gap between germline ends came to 10 bases. Germline V gives CDR1 MGHDK, CDR2 SYGVNS. The CDR3 nucleotides are TGTGCCAGCAGGAGGGGGGGAAGCAATCAGCCCCAGCATTTT. Residues: CASRRGGSNQPQHF. The whole variable domain, remainder taken from reference TRBV25-1 and TRBJ1-5, is EADIYQTPRYLVIGTGKKITLECSQTMGHDKMYWYQQDPGMELHLIHYSYGVNSTEKGDLSSESTVSRIRTEHFPLTLESARPSHTSQYLCASRRGGSNQPQHFGDGTRLSIL.

The chain combines TRBV7-9 with TRBJ2-3, with TRBD2 matching 9 bases. V lost 2 bases, J lost 3 bases, and 12 bases stayed unmatched. Germline-derived CDR1 and CDR2 are SEHNR and FQNEAQ (reference sequence). The CDR3 covers 18 residues. The CDR3 protein is CASSLYYGGRAETDTQYF. CDR3 DNA: TGTGCCAGCAGCTTATATTATGGCGGGAGGGCCGAGACAGATACGCAGTATTTT.

Details on this clone: The sample contains more than one DNA sequence encoding this CDR3. The chain is built from TRBV5-1 and TRBJ2-7, with 7 bases matching TRBD1. Germline V gene data show CDR1 as SGHRS and CDR2 as YFSETQ. CDR3 size: 12 residues. V shed 3 bases and J 3 bases; nucleotides not matched to a gene: 0. The CDR3 nucleotides are TGCGCCAGCAGCTCAGGGGGCTACGAGCAGTACTTC. It is translated as CASSSGGYEQYF.

The chain uses TRBV6-5 and TRBJ1-1; D uncertain. There are 16 residues in the CDR3. Germline CDR1 reads MNHEY; CDR2 reads SVGAGI. V was cut by 1 base and J by 0 bases, with 12 bases left in between. DNA for the CDR3: TGTGCCAGCAGTTACTATATTGGGGAGATGAACACTGAAGCTTTCTTT. Translated, it gives CASSYYIGEMNTEAFF.

The rearrangement joins TRBV18 to TRBJ2-7; D is unclear. V lost 4 bases and J lost 1, with 8 bases in between. Germline assignment: CDR1 KGHSH and CDR2 LQKENI. CDR3 length equals 13 residues. The CDR3 bases are TGTGCCAGCTCACTTACAGATTCCTACGAGCAGTACTTC. It codes for CASSLTDSYEQYF.

The count of this clone is one. The chain recombines TRBV19 with TRBJ2-7; TRBD1 aligns across 7 bases. The CDR3 is 14 residues long. After removal of 6 bases from V and 2 bases from J, the junction contained 7 bases not matched to a gene. Germline assignment: CDR1 LNHDA and CDR2 SQIVND (reference sequence). The DNA of the CDR3 is TGTGCCAGTAGCCGTGGGACAGACGCCTACGAGCAGTACTTC. Translation gives CASSRGTDAYEQYF.

The chain joins TRBV28 to TRBJ1-1, with TRBD1 identical over 8 bases. The CDR3 has 16 residues. The J segment lost 0 bases and the V segment lost 4 bases, leaving 7 bases of the junction unmatched. Looked up from germline, CDR1 is MDHEN and CDR2 is SYDVKM. The CDR3, as DNA: TGTGCCAGCAGTTCCGGAATGACAGGGGTGAACACTGAAGCTTTCTTT. It specifies CASSSGMTGVNTEAFF.

V usage is TRBV25-1 and J usage is TRBJ2-3, with D perhaps TRBD1 (6 bases). The CDR3 sequence is 13 residues long. Germline V gene sequence: CDR1 MGHDK, CDR2 SYGVNS. Trimming shortened V by 6 bases and J by 3 bases, and 10 bases separated the two germline ends. CDR3 sequence (DNA): TGTGCCAGCAGCGACAGGTTGACAGATACGCAGTATTTT. The encoded protein is CASSDRLTDTQYF. Together with reference TRBV25-1 and TRBJ2-3, the CDR3 gives the full variable domain: EADIYQTPRYLVIGTGKKITLECSQTMGHDKMYWYQQDPGMELHLIHYSYGVNSTEKGDLSSESTVSRIRTEHFPLTLESARPSHTSQYLCASSDRLTDTQYFGPGTRLTVL.

The chain joins TRBV4-2 to TRBJ2-5; 9 bases align to TRBD2. The V gene end was trimmed by 4 bases and the J gene end by 5 bases; junction bases not matched to a gene: 2. The germline V gene has CDR1 LGHNA and CDR2 YNFKEQ. The CDR3 runs to 13 residues. CDR3: CASSLGLAETQYF. DNA for the CDR3: TGTGCCAGCAGCCTCGGACTAGCGGAGACCCAGTACTTC.

The chain is built from TRBV5-1 and TRBJ1-6, with 7 bases fitting TRBD1. The CDR3 is 12 residues long. Trimming took 7 bases from V and 7 from J; bases not matched to a gene: 2. Germline V gene data show CDR1 as SGHRS and CDR2 as YFSETQ. CDR3 protein: CASHRGNSPLHF. The CDR3 nucleotides read TGCGCCAGCCACAGGGGCAATTCACCCCTCCACTTT.

This chain links TRBV5-1 with TRBJ1-4; TRBD1 matches 7 bases. Germline V gene data show CDR1 as SGHRS and CDR2 as YFSETQ. The CDR3 is made up of 15 amino acids. With 0 bases clipped from V and 4 bases from J, the junction kept 3 bases outside the gene matches. CDR3 amino acids: CASSLGGTDNEKLFF. CDR3 nucleotide sequence: TGCGCCAGCAGCTTGGGAGGGACAGATAATGAAAAACTGTTTTTT.

CDR3 in DNA: TGTGCCAGCAGCTTTACGACAGTGAACACTGAAGCTTTCTTT. Protein: CASSFTTVNTEAFF. The chain uses TRBV7-2 and TRBJ1-1; D perhaps matches TRBD1 (5 bases). The V gene lost 3 bases and the J gene lost 0 bases, with 8 bases spanning the gap. Germline loops: CDR1 SGHTA, CDR2 FQGNSA. This CDR3 region has 14 residues.

V gene TRBV21-1 combines with J gene TRBJ2-7; the table assigns TRBD2, which was not confirmed against the DNA. TRBV21-1 constitutes a pseudogene. The length of the CDR3 is 14 residues. The CDR3, as DNA: TGTGCCAGCAGCAAAGCGCGGGCCCCCAACGAGCAGTACTTC. It yields the protein CASSKARAPNEQYF.

The chain has TRBV27 and TRBJ2-7, with TRBD2 matching 9 bases. Germline CDR1 and CDR2: MNHEY and SMNVEV (reference sequence). After removal of 2 bases from V and 7 bases from J, the junction contained 12 bases not matched to a gene. This CDR3 comprises 16 residues. CDR3 sequence: CASSLGRVAGVWEQYF. The DNA of the CDR3 is TGTGCCAGCAGTTTAGGCAGGGTAGCGGGAGTATGGGAGCAGTACTTC.

V is TRBV28 and J is TRBJ2-7, with TRBD1 matching over 11 bases. Germline V gene lookup returns CDR1 MDHEN and CDR2 SYDVKM. The V segment lost 7 bases and the J segment 4 bases; nucleotides outside the gene matches: 6. The CDR3 has 14 amino acids. The CDR3 DNA reads TGTGCCAGCACCCCGGGACAGGGGGTATACGAGCAGTACTTC. Its protein is CASTPGQGVYEQYF. Together with reference TRBV28 and TRBJ2-7, the CDR3 gives the full variable domain: DVKVTQSSRYLVKRTGEKVFLECVQDMDHENMFWYRQDPGLGLRLIYFSYDVKMKEKGDIPEGYSVSREKKERFSLILESASTNQTSMYLCASTPGQGVYEQYFGPGTRLTVT.

Comments on this clone: The germline gene is not matched at one end of the junction; a read error may be the cause. The genes are TRBV7-7 and TRBJ2-3; 7 nucleotides match TRBD1. The CDR3 runs 14 residues. CDR1 is SSHAT and CDR2 is FNYEAQ in the germline V gene (reference sequence). CDR3 sequence: CASSFGTGTDTQYF. The CDR3, as DNA: TGTGCTAGCAGCTTCGGGACAGGCACAGATACGCAGTATTTT.

This clone was detected once. The V and J genes are TRBV7-2 and TRBJ2-3, with TRBD1 matching 7 bases. The germline CDR1 and CDR2 sequences are SGHTA and FQGNSA. V lost 6 bases, J lost 1 base, and 7 bases stayed unmatched. The CDR3 is 15 amino acids. CDR3 sequence: CASRPRQGGTDTQYF. For the CDR3, the DNA is TGTGCCAGCAGACCCCGACAGGGAGGCACAGATACGCAGTATTTT.

The chain links TRBV4-2 to TRBJ1-2; a weak D match, TRBD1 (6 bases). Trimming pared 0 bases from V and 8 bases from J, leaving 16 bases between. The CDR3 consists of 15 residues. Germline V gene lookup returns CDR1 LGHNA and CDR2 YNFKEQ. The CDR3 protein is CASSQDGGARYGYTF. The CDR3 DNA is TGTGCCAGCAGCCAAGATGGGGGGGCGCGTTACGGCTACACCTTC.

J is TRBJ2-1 and V is TRBV7-6, with a tentative D call TRBD1 (6 bases). The CDR3 length is 13 residues. The germline gives CDR1 SGHVS, CDR2 FNYEAQ. Deletions cut 1 base from V and 8 bases from J, with 9 bases between. In nucleotides, the CDR3 is TGTGCCAGCAGCTTAGGGACAGTGGATGAGCAGTTCTTC. Encoded protein: CASSLGTVDEQFF.

The table lists this clone with a few counts. The rearrangement uses TRBV14 and TRBJ1-2; the match to TRBD1 covers 7 bases. CDR1 and CDR2 from the germline V gene are SGHDN and FVKESK. The CDR3 runs 16 residues. V dropped 4 bases and J dropped 8; count of bases not matched to a gene: 16. The CDR3 loop is CASSLTGYGWSDGYTF. For the CDR3, the DNA is TGTGCCAGCAGCCTGACAGGGTACGGATGGAGCGACGGCTACACCTTC.

This rearrangement joins TRBV18 to TRBJ2-2; 9 bases agree with TRBD1. Germline CDR1 KGHSH, CDR2 LQKENI. This CDR3 spans 15 amino acids. V shed 6 bases and J 4 bases; nucleotides not matched to a gene: 6. The DNA of the CDR3 is TGTGCCAGCTCTGTGAGGACAGGGGTCACCGGGGAGCTGTTTTTT. Translating gives CASSVRTGVTGELFF.

This chain connects TRBV11-2 to TRBJ2-7, with D hard to call. This CDR3 comprises 11 residues. Germline V gives CDR1 SGHAT, CDR2 FQNNGV. Trimming pared 1 base from V and 5 bases from J, leaving 3 bases between. This CDR3 is CASSLGHEQYF. CDR3 coding DNA: TGTGCCAGCAGCTTAGGGCACGAGCAGTACTTC.